This TCR beta chain was sequenced for a study of regulatory T cells in long-lasting Graves disease. At the level of the study: Newly diagnosed Graves' patients had under 3 months of antithyroid drugs. Study-wide results and caveats: Whereas 900 to 1,000 public clonotypes were shared by new patients, persistent patients shared more, at under 3,000.

Many counts were recorded for this clonotype. Its antigen is still unknown. Investigators prepared the TCR beta libraries by applying iRepertoire HTBI primers and Arm-PCR of CDR3 regions. TCRdb re-called the multiplex PCR reads with MiXCR, one entry per CDR3 protein. There are approximately 540,000 distinct CDR3 sequences in the sample; approximately 12% occur only once, and 8% to 10% lies in the top ten. Time point: newly diagnosed GD, antithyroid drugs for less than 3 months. Isolated PBMC RNA provided the starting material for the TCR library. Germline CDR1 reads KGHDR; CDR2 reads SFDVKD. Trimming stripped 0 bases from V and 7 bases from J, with 9 bases between. This CDR3 has 13 residues. These data were also reused for a study on T cells in Graves' hyperthyroidism and ophthalmopathy. As that report states: Among thyroid clonotypes expanded above 0.001, most also appeared in blood. Onset of ophthalmopathy came a median 6.5 months after the model predicted it.

This receptor was identified in a woman aged 30 to 39 with Graves disease. The sequenced sample was peripheral blood mononuclear cells (PBMCs), obtained at new diagnosis, from a patient treated with antithyroid drugs. The chain combines TRBV24-1 with TRBJ2-7; D gene ambiguous. CDR3: CATSDLAHREQYF. The DNA for the CDR3 is TGTGCCACCAGTGATTTGGCCCACCGGGAGCAGTACTTC.